This T cell receptor beta chain was found in a study of OX40 agonist ivuxolimab in advanced cancers. Study overall: Every 2 weeks, patients received ivuxolimab intravenously, dosed at 0.01 to 10 mg/kg. Partial responses were achieved by three patients, one with hepatocellular carcinoma and two with cutaneous melanoma.

Assay used: immunoSEQ multiplex PCR; TCRdb lists only in-frame clones, some missing. The repertoire holds tens of thousands of clones, with roughly 86% as singletons. The ends were cut back, 6 bases at V and 2 bases at J, with 14 bases in the middle. The CDR3 is 14 amino acids. Germline values: CDR1 SGHKS, CDR2 YYEKEE (reference sequence). The chain recombines TRBV5-5 with TRBJ1-1; D gene ambiguous. The sequencing used CD4+ or CD8+ T cells sorted from blood, collected in a trial of the OX40 agonist ivuxolimab. The source of this sequence is an adult with an advanced solid tumor such as melanoma, head and neck, liver or kidney cancer. In DNA, the CDR3 is TGTGCCAGCAACCTTCGAAGCGGAAACACTGAAGCTTTCTTT. Translation gives CASNLRSGNTEAFF.